This T cell receptor (beta chain) is from a study of radiation and T cells in renal cell carcinoma. General study findings and limits: Dominant CDR3 motifs occupied more repertoire in irradiated than control tumors. Irradiated tumors had higher TCR clonality than control tumors.

The V gene lost 6 bases and the J gene lost 10 bases, with 22 bases spanning the gap. This CDR3 spans 16 amino acids. Germline-derived CDR1 and CDR2 are KGHSH and LQKENI. Noted treatment: treatment-naive control, cytoreductive nephrectomy. This renal cell carcinoma was of the clear cell type. Sequencing was performed with immunoSEQ multiplex PCR; in TCRdb, only in-frame clones are kept and a portion is missing. The repertoire consists of fewer than 15,000 clones, with about 65% occurring once and the leading ten covering over 15%. As for this clone: Its antigen is undetermined.

The receptor's source is a woman of 80 years or more with renal cell carcinoma. Sequencing was performed on tumor tissue, taken from a patient whose treatment was nephrectomy without radiotherapy. The gene calls are TRBV18 and TRBJ1-6; D may be TRBD1 (6 bases). CDR3: CASSEMRRGQNSPLHF. In DNA form, the CDR3 reads TGTGCCAGCTCCGAAATGCGGCGGGGGCAGAACTCACCCCTCCACTTT. Full variable domain (rest looked up from reference TRBV18 and TRBJ1-6): NAGVMQNPRHLVRRRGQEARLRCSPMKGHSHVYWYRQLPEEGLKFMVYLQKENIIDESGMPKERFSAEFPKEGPSILRIQQVVRGDSAAYFCASSEMRRGQNSPLHFGNGTRLTVT.